These 26 T cell receptor beta chains were sequenced from one sample in a study of blood T cell repertoires in COVID-19. Generated by immunoSEQ multiplex PCR, the TCRdb table keeps only in-frame clones and is missing some. The table includes approximately 170,000 clones, about four fifths detected once. Sequenced input: peripheral blood. These receptors were obtained from a man between 65 and 80 years old who had recovered from COVID-19.

V and J are TRBV29-1 and TRBJ1-1; D unclear. The CDR3 runs to 16 residues. Trimming removed 6 bases at V and 0 bases at J, with 20 bases between. From germline, CDR1 is SQVTM and CDR2 ANQGSEA. CDR3 amino acids: CSVSAGGSGLNTEAFF. DNA of the CDR3: TGCAGCGTGTCGGCCGGAGGTAGCGGTTTGAACACTGAAGCTTTCTTT. Full variable domain (outside the CDR3, taken from reference TRBV29-1 and TRBJ1-1): SAVISQKPSRDICQRGTSLTIQCQVDSQVTMMFWYRQQPGQSLTLIATANQGSEATYESGFVIDKFPISRPNLTFSTLTVSNMSPEDSSIYLCSVSAGGSGLNTEAFFGQGTRLTVV.

The CDR3 sequence: CASSDRVADTQYF. CDR3 nucleotide sequence: TGTGCCAGCAGCGACAGGGTCGCAGATACGCAGTATTTT. The V gene is TRBV7-3, the J gene TRBJ2-3; TRBD1 agrees at 7 bases. CDR1 SGHTA and CDR2 FQGTGA come from the germline V gene. The CDR3 runs to 13 residues. With 5 bases clipped from V and 4 bases from J, the junction kept 3 bases outside the gene matches.

Worth noting for this clone: Other nucleotide sequences in the sample specify the same CDR3. The J gene is TRBJ1-1, the V gene TRBV9; maybe TRBD1 (5 bases). CDR3 length: 14 amino acids. Trimming left V 1 base short and J 4 bases short, with 11 bases between. CDR1 SGDLS and CDR2 YYNGEE come from the germline V gene. Here the CDR3 DNA reads TGTGCCAGCAGCGTAAACAGGTTGGGCACTGAAGCTTTCTTT. It yields the protein CASSVNRLGTEAFF.

The chain uses TRBV12-3 or TRBV12-4 and TRBJ2-1, with D tentatively TRBD2 (6 bases). Trimming removed 5 bases from V and 15 bases from J, with 14 bases in between. The CDR3 loop spans 11 amino acids. DNA for the CDR3: TGTGCCAGCAGTGCAATCGGGAGTTTGTTCTTC. Encoded protein: CASSAIGSLFF.

The rearrangement uses TRBV12-5 and TRBJ2-3; TRBD2 matches 13 bases. The CDR3 extends over 16 amino acids. The ends lost 4 bases at V and 2 bases at J; junction bases unmatched: 3. Germline values: CDR1 LGHNT, CDR2 FRNRAP. CDR3 nucleotides: TGTGCTAGTGGTTCCGGACTAGCGGGAGTCACAGATACGCAGTATTTT. This gives the protein CASGSGLAGVTDTQYF.

The V gene is TRBV6-2 or TRBV6-3, the J gene TRBJ1-5; D remains ambiguous. The V gene lost 2 bases and the J gene lost 2 bases, with 13 bases spanning the gap. The CDR3 loop spans 16 amino acids. CDR1 and CDR2 (germline): MNHEY, SVGEGT. The CDR3 region has the DNA TGTGCCAGCAGTTACGGACTCCGCGGGGGCAATCAGCCCCAGCATTTT. It codes for CASSYGLRGGNQPQHF.

The chain combines TRBV7-8 with TRBJ1-4, with 10 nucleotides matching TRBD1. Germline CDR1 reads SGHVS; CDR2 reads FQNEAQ. CDR3 size: 15 residues. V trimming: 8 bases; J trimming: 1 base; junction bases outside the gene matches: 4. CDR3 sequence: CASGRDRGTNEKLFF. Written as DNA, the CDR3 is TGTGCCAGCGGGAGGGACAGGGGAACTAATGAAAAACTGTTTTTT.

The chain is built from TRBV19 and TRBJ2-7; 11 bases line up with TRBD1. CDR1 and CDR2 from the germline V gene are LNHDA and SQIVND (reference sequence). The CDR3 is made up of 16 amino acids. Trimming took 0 bases from V and 2 from J; bases not matched to a gene: 3. The CDR3 nucleotides are TGTGCCAGTAGTATAGACGGGACAGGGGGAACCTACGAGCAGTACTTC. Protein product: CASSIDGTGGTYEQYF.

This clone was found once. This chain joins TRBV5-4 and TRBJ2-2; 14 positions agree with TRBD2. This CDR3 region has 18 residues. With V trimmed by 4 bases and J by 6 bases, 11 bases remained unmatched. CDR1 is SGHNT, CDR2 YYREEE, per germline (reference sequence). The CDR3 region is CASSKGLAGDLRSGELFF. CDR3 nucleotides: TGTGCCAGCAGCAAGGGACTAGCGGGAGATCTTAGGTCCGGGGAGCTGTTTTTT.

A single count supports this clone. J is TRBJ2-2 and V is TRBV5-5; D is perhaps TRBD2 (6 bases). Trimming removed 4 bases from V and 8 bases from J, with 12 bases in between. The CDR3 length is 13 residues. Germline-derived CDR1 and CDR2 are SGHKS and YYEKEE (reference sequence). CDR3 protein: CASSGLPEGELFF. DNA for the CDR3: TGTGCCAGCAGCGGACTACCCGAGGGGGAGCTGTTTTTT. Full variable domain (rest looked up from reference TRBV5-5 and TRBJ2-2): DAGVTQSPTHLIKTRGQQVTLRCSPISGHKSVSWYQQVLGQGPQFIFQYYEKEERGRGNFPDRFSARQFPNYSSELNVNALLLGDSALYLCASSGLPEGELFFGEGSRLTVL.

The CDR3 sequence is CASSSSRMETQYF. In DNA form, the CDR3 reads TGCGCCAGCAGCTCTTCTAGAATGGAGACCCAGTACTTC. The rearrangement links TRBV5-1 to TRBJ2-5; D gene unclear. Germline V gives CDR1 SGHRS, CDR2 YFSETQ. The CDR3 consists of 13 residues. V was cut by 3 bases and J by 5 bases, with 11 bases left in between.

The V and J genes are TRBV19 and TRBJ1-5; possibly TRBD1 for D (6 bases). The CDR3 runs to 12 residues. V gave up 6 bases and J gave up 13 bases, with 16 bases separating them. Germline V gene lookup returns CDR1 LNHDA and CDR2 SQIVND (reference sequence). The CDR3 loop reads CASSPSRGQQHF. CDR3 sequence (DNA): TGTGCCAGTAGCCCAAGCCGAGGACAGCAGCATTTT.

This clone was observed a few times. V is TRBV11-3 and J is TRBJ2-3, with a tentative D call TRBD2 (6 bases). This CDR3 contains 16 residues. Trimming shortened V by 5 bases and J by 3 bases, and 18 bases separated the two germline ends. The germline CDR1 and CDR2 sequences are SGHNT and YENEEA. The CDR3 DNA follows: TGTGCCAGCAGCATCGGCGGGGTGGGGAGGACAGATACGCAGTATTTT. Its translation: CASSIGGVGRTDTQYF.

The gene calls are TRBV5-1 and TRBJ1-4; TRBD1 matches at 9 bases. Germline values: CDR1 SGHRS, CDR2 YFSETQ. Trimming removed 0 bases from V and 5 bases from J; junction bases left unmatched: 2. There are 15 residues in the CDR3. The CDR3: CASSLVGTGNEKLFF. CDR3 DNA: TGCGCCAGCAGCTTGGTAGGGACAGGGAATGAAAAACTGTTTTTT.

The CDR3 DNA is TGTGCCAGCAGCTTGGGTCAGGGGGTGGATAGCAATCAGCCCCAGCATTTT. Translated, it gives CASSLGQGVDSNQPQHF. The chain recombines TRBV5-4 with TRBJ1-5; 7 bases are a match to TRBD1. J lost 0 bases, V lost 0 bases, and 6 bases had no gene match. This CDR3 region has 17 residues. Per the germline V gene, CDR1 is SGHNT and CDR2 is YYREEE (reference sequence).

The chain carries TRBV28 and TRBJ2-1, with TRBD2 identical over 11 bases. Germline-derived CDR1 and CDR2 are MDHEN and SYDVKM. The CDR3 covers 15 residues. Losses at the gene ends were 8 bases for V and 2 bases for J; bases not matched to a gene: 5. The CDR3 loop reads CASLGTSGAYNEQFF. CDR3 nucleotide sequence: TGTGCCAGCCTCGGGACTAGCGGTGCCTACAATGAGCAGTTCTTC.

This rearrangement joins TRBV2 to TRBJ2-7; 8 nucleotides match TRBD2. The germline V gene encodes CDR1 SNHLY and CDR2 FYNNEI. J gave up 1 base and V 6 bases, and 11 bases lay outside the gene matches. The CDR3 spans 16 residues. The CDR3 nucleotides are TGTGCCAGCAGAGACTCCGGGGGGGGAGCGTCCTACGAGCAGTACTTC. Its translation: CASRDSGGGASYEQYF. The full variable domain, completed using reference TRBV2 and TRBJ2-7, is EPEVTQTPSHQVTQMGQEVILRCVPISNHLYFYWYRQILGQKVEFLVSFYNNEISEKSEIFDDQFSVERPDGSNFTLKIRSTKLEDSAMYFCASRDSGGGASYEQYFGPGTRLTVT.

This chain links TRBV10-2 with TRBJ2-5; 8 bases line up with TRBD2. V gave up 5 bases and J gave up 4 bases; unmatched junction bases: 12. Germline values: CDR1 WSHSY, CDR2 SAAADI. The CDR3 consists of 16 residues. DNA of the CDR3: TGCGCCAGCAGTTTAGAGCGGGAGAAAAGGGGAGAGACCCAGTACTTC. It encodes CASSLEREKRGETQYF.

The chain recombines TRBV16 with TRBJ1-1; 11 positions match TRBD1. This CDR3 is built from 14 residues. Germline V gives CDR1 KGHSY, CDR2 FQNENV. V was clipped by 3 bases and J by 5 bases; unmatched bases: 2. CDR3 nucleotides: TGTGCCAGCAGCCAGGGACAGGGGGGGACTGAAGCTTTCTTT. This sequence encodes CASSQGQGGTEAFF.

The chain has TRBV5-4 and TRBJ1-4, with D perhaps matching TRBD1 (6 bases). This CDR3 region has 15 residues. From germline, CDR1 is SGHNT and CDR2 YYREEE (reference sequence). Trimming took off 1 base at V and 7 bases at J, with 14 bases between the two ends. The CDR3 here is CASSLTAQGTEKLFF. DNA for the CDR3: TGTGCCAGCAGCTTGACCGCACAGGGTACTGAAAAACTGTTTTTT.

V gene TRBV25-1 combines with J gene TRBJ2-3; no clear D gene. CDR3 size: 11 residues. V lost 8 bases and J lost 4, with 7 bases in between. Per germline, CDR1 MGHDK and CDR2 SYGVNS. The CDR3, as DNA: TGTGCCAGCCGGCAGGCAGATACGCAGTATTTT. Amino acids: CASRQADTQYF.

The rearrangement links TRBV19 to TRBJ1-5, with D perhaps TRBD1 (6 bases). The V and J ends lost 6 bases and 1 base respectively, with 10 bases between them. Germline loops: CDR1 LNHDA, CDR2 SQIVND (reference sequence). This CDR3 has 14 amino acids. The CDR3 DNA is TGTGCCAGTAGCCCGGGACACAGCAATCAGCCCCAGCATTTT. It encodes CASSPGHSNQPQHF.

This clone occurred a few times. The rearrangement links TRBV3-1 (or the pseudogene TRBV3-2) to TRBJ2-7; 10 positions match TRBD2. Germline V lookup: CDR1 LGHDT, CDR2 YNNKEL (reference sequence). The CDR3 is made up of 13 amino acids. The ends lost 6 bases at V and 4 bases at J; junction bases unmatched: 3. The CDR3 sequence is CASRPSGSYEQYF. CDR3 coding DNA: TGTGCCAGCAGGCCTAGCGGGAGTTACGAGCAGTACTTC.

The genes are TRBV6-4 and TRBJ2-1; 14 nucleotides agree with TRBD2. This CDR3 is built from 15 residues. The V gene end was trimmed by 6 bases and the J gene end by 9 bases; junction bases not matched to a gene: 7. Germline CDR1 is MRHNA and CDR2 is SNTAGT. The CDR3 DNA reads as TGTGCCAGCAGCGCGGGACTAGCGGGAGTGGGTGAGCAGTTCTTC. Encoded protein: CASSAGLAGVGEQFF.

The chain joins TRBV19 to TRBJ2-3, with 11 bases aligning to TRBD2. The CDR3 covers 15 residues. Germline loops: CDR1 LNHDA, CDR2 SQIVND (reference sequence). V gave up 6 bases and J gave up 1 base; unmatched junction bases: 3. The CDR3 sequence is CASSLLAGGTDTQYF. CDR3 nucleotide sequence: TGTGCCAGTAGCTTACTAGCGGGGGGCACAGATACGCAGTATTTT.

This clone was detected only once. The gene calls are TRBV6-5 and TRBJ1-5; 7 bases fit TRBD1. J gave up 4 bases and V 9 bases, and 6 bases lay outside the gene matches. CDR1 is MNHEY and CDR2 is SVGAGI in the germline V gene. This CDR3 is built from 13 residues. The CDR3 loop reads CASGAGGNQPQHF. The CDR3 nucleotides read TGTGCCAGTGGGGCAGGGGGTAATCAGCCCCAGCATTTT.